The present T cell receptor beta chain was sequenced within a study of cytomegalovirus exposure and HLA in healthy donors. Study findings and constraints: Rare sequences made up most TCRs, while some public TCRs were found in many donors. The study flagged some 170 TCR beta chains as cytomegalovirus-associated. A few chains linked to CMV were shown in vitro to be specific for CMV antigens.

For this clone: No antigen is known for it.

The study drew the donors from its roughly 120-subject validation cohort, separate from the approximately 700-subject first cohort. Germline CDR1 and CDR2: MNHEY and SVGAGI. V gave up 0 bases and J gave up 11 bases, with 16 bases separating them. This CDR3 has 14 residues. Generated by immunoSEQ multiplex PCR, the TCRdb table keeps only in-frame clones and is missing some. The repertoire consists of around 250,000 clones, with 90% occurring once and the leading ten covering roughly 0.4%. The rearrangement links TRBV6-5 to TRBJ1-1, with unresolved D. The sequence was obtained from a woman between 18 and 30 years old in good health and CMV-seronegative. The sample comprised PBMCs. This chain's CDR3 is CASSYSPGGMRAFF. Here the CDR3 DNA reads TGTGCCAGCAGTTACTCCCCTGGAGGGATGCGGGCTTTCTTT.